This TCR beta chain is drawn from a study of glioma-infiltrating T cells after dendritic cell vaccination. Across the whole study: Dendritic cells derived from monocytes and pulsed with autologous tumor lysate formed the vaccine.

This clone has only a few counts. Time point here: after dendritic cell vaccination, including at tumor progression/relapse. Amplification used 60 V beta primers and 13 J beta primers. The repertoire was sequenced with immunoSEQ multiplex PCR; TCRdb's copy has only in-frame clones and lacks some. The sample consists of about 90,000 clones, around 83% of them appearing once. Trimming removed 2 bases from V and 3 bases from J; junction bases left unmatched: 5. CDR1 is MRHNA, CDR2 SNTAGT, per germline. This CDR3 has 15 amino acids. This receptor was obtained from a human donor with glioblastoma. The sample was blood, taken after dendritic cell vaccination. The chain is built from TRBV6-4 and TRBJ2-7, with TRBD2 identical over 9 bases. Written as DNA, the CDR3 is TGTGCCAGCAGTGACGGGACTAGCTTCCTCTACGAGCAGTACTTC. It is translated as CASSDGTSFLYEQYF.